The clone carrying this TCR beta chain was counted a single time. Germline V gene data show CDR1 as SGHRS and CDR2 as YFSETQ. The CDR3 runs 14 residues. Trimming cost V 4 bases and J 5 bases; bases outside gene matches: 9. The method was immunoSEQ multiplex PCR; TCRdb's version includes in-frame clones alone and lacks a portion of them. The table lists about 97,000 clones, 90% of them singletons. The sample is drawn from a study of T cell changes during pregnancy in multiple sclerosis. The chain is built from TRBV5-1 and TRBJ2-7; TRBD2 matches 7 bases. This sequence was found in a female donor in good health, enrolled as a control in a pregnancy study. The sequenced sample was peripheral blood, obtained in the second trimester of pregnancy. Here the CDR3 DNA reads TGCGCCAGCAGCGGCAGGACTAGGAGAAACGAGCAGTACTTC. This encodes CASSGRTRRNEQYF.